This T cell receptor (beta chain) emerged from a study of shared clonotypes between healthy human individuals. Assay: immunoSEQ multiplex PCR; the TCRdb copy retains only in-frame clones and omits some. The top ten hold roughly 0.34% of the sample, which has under 2.5 million clones, around 90% seen once. V lost 8 bases to trimming and J lost 4 bases, with 9 bases between them. Germline CDR1 MDHEN, CDR2 SYDVKM. The CDR3 is 11 amino acids. This clone was recorded once. This same CDR3 is encoded by further DNA sequences in the sample. The chain has TRBV28 and TRBJ2-7, with D possibly being TRBD1 (5 bases). The sequencing sample was made of naive CD4+ T cells from PBMCs. The subset here: CD45RA+ positively selected. The clonotype originates from a young man in good health. Some clones in this sample may be carry-over from other donors' samples. The CDR3 region has the DNA TGTGCCAGCGGCAGGGCATACGAGCAGTACTTC. Translation gives CASGRAYEQYF.